Many counts were recorded for the clone carrying this TCR beta chain. Assay used: immunoSEQ multiplex PCR; TCRdb lists only in-frame clones, some missing. The data show some 99,000 clones, with 84% seen just once and roughly 7.9% held by the top ten. This sample was taken from a study of blood T cell repertoires in COVID-19. The overall study: Sources were T cells, B-cell-depleted T cells, or PBMCs; the material itself was cDNA or gDNA.

The V gene end was trimmed by 3 bases and the J gene end by 1 base; junction bases not matched to a gene: 8. The CDR3 covers 17 residues. Germline CDR1 is LGHDT and CDR2 is YNNKEL (reference sequence). The chain couples TRBV3-1 (or the pseudogene TRBV3-2) to TRBJ2-2; 7 bases are a match to TRBD2. This TCR was sampled from a woman at least 80 years old with active or convalescent COVID-19. What was sequenced was peripheral blood. The CDR3 loop is CASSQVWGRGNTGELFF. The CDR3 DNA sequence: TGTGCCAGCAGCCAGGTCTGGGGGAGGGGGAACACCGGGGAGCTGTTTTTT.